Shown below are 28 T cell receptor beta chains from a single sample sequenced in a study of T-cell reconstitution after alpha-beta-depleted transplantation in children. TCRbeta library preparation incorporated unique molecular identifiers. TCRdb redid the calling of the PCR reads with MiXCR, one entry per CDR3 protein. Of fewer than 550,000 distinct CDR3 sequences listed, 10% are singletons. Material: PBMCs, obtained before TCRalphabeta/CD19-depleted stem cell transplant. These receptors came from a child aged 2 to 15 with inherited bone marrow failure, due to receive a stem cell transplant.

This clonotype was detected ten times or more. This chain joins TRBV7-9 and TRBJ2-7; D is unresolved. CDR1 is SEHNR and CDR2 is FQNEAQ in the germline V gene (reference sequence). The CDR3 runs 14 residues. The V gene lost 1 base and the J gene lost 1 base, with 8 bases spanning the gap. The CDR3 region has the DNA TGTGCCAGCAGCTTAGTCGCGACGTCCTACGAGCAGTACTTC. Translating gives CASSLVATSYEQYF.

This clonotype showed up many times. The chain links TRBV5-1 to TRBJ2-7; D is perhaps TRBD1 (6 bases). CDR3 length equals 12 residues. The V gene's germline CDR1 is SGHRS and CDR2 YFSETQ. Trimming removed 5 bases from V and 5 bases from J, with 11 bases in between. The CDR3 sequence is CASSKGDHEQYF. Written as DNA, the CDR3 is TGCGCCAGCAGTAAGGGGGACCACGAGCAGTACTTC. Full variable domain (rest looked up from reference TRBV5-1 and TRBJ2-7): KAGVTQTPRYLIKTRGQQVTLSCSPISGHRSVSWYQQTPGQGLQFLFEYFSETQRNKGNFPGRFSGRQFSNSRSEMNVSTLELGDSALYLCASSKGDHEQYFGPGTRLTVT.

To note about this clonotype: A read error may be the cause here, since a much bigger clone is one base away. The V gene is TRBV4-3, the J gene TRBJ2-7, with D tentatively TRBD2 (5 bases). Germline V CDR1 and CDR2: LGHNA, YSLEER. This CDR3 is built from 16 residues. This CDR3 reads CDSSQDPGMSSYEQYF. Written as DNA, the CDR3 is TGCGACAGCAGCCAAGATCCCGGGATGAGCTCCTACGAGCAGTACTTC.

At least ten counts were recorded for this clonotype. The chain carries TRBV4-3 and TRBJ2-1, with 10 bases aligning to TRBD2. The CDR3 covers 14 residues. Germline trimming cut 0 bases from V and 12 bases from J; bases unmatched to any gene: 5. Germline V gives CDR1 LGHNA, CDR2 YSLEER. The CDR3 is CASSQDRPSGRQFF. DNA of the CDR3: TGCGCCAGCAGCCAAGATCGACCTAGCGGGAGGCAGTTCTTC.

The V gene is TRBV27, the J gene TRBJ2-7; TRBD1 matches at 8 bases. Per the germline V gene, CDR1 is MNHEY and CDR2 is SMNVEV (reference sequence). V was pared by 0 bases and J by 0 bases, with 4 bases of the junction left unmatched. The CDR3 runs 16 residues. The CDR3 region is CASSLSTGDPSYEQYF. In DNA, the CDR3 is TGTGCCAGCAGTTTATCGACAGGGGACCCCTCCTACGAGCAGTACTTC.

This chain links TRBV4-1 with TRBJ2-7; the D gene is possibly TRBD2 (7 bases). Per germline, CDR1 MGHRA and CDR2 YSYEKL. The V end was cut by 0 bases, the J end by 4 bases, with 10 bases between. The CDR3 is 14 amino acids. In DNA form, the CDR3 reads TGCGCCAGCAGCCAAGATGGGGGGGCTTACGAGCAGTACTTC. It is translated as CASSQDGGAYEQYF.

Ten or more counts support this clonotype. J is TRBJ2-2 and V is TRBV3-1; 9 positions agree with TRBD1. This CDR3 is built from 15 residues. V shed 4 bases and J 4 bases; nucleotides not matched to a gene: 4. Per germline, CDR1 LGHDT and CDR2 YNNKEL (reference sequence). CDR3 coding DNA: TGTGCCAGCAGCCTCCGGGACAGGGCCACCGGGGAGCTGTTTTTT. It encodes CASSLRDRATGELFF.

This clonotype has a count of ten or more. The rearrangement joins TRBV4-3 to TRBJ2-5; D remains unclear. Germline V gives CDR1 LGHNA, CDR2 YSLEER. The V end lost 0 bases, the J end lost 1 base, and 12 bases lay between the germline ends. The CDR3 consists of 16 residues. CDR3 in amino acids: CASSQDWAGRQETQYF. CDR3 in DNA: TGCGCCAGCAGCCAAGATTGGGCAGGACGCCAAGAGACCCAGTACTTC.

The CDR3 sequence: CASSSTGRSYEQYF. The CDR3 coding sequence is TGTGCCAGCAGCTCGACGGGTAGGAGTTACGAGCAGTACTTC. The chain recombines TRBV7-9 with TRBJ2-7, with unresolved D. CDR1 and CDR2 from the germline V gene are SEHNR and FQNEAQ (reference sequence). There are 14 residues in the CDR3. V was shortened by 4 bases and J by 4 bases, with 14 bases between the two germline ends.

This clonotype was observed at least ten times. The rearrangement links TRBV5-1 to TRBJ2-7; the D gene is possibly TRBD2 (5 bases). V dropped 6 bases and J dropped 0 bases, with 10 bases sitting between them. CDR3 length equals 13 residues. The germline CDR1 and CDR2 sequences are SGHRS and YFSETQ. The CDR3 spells CASKIGDSYEQYF. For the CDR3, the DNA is TGCGCCAGCAAGATCGGGGACTCCTACGAGCAGTACTTC. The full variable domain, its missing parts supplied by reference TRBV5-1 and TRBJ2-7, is KAGVTQTPRYLIKTRGQQVTLSCSPISGHRSVSWYQQTPGQGLQFLFEYFSETQRNKGNFPGRFSGRQFSNSRSEMNVSTLELGDSALYLCASKIGDSYEQYFGPGTRLTVT.

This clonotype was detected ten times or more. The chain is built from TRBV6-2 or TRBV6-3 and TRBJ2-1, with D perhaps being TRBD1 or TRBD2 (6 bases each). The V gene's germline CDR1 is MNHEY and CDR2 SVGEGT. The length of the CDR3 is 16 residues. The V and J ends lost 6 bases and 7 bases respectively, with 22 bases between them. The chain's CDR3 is CASSTARRGKENEQFF. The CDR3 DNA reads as TGTGCCAGCAGCACCGCGAGGAGGGGGAAGGAGAATGAGCAGTTCTTC.

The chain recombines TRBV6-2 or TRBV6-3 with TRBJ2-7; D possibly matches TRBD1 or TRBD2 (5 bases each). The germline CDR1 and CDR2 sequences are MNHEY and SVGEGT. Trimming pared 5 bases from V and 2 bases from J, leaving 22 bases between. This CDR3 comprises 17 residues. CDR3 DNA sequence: TGTGCCAGCAGTCGCTACGCGTCAGGGACCGCCCCCTACGAGCAGTACTTC. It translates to CASSRYASGTAPYEQYF.

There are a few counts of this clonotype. The CDR3 DNA follows: TGCAGTGCTAGTAAAGCGGGGACCGGGGAGCTGTTTTTT. This codes for CSASKAGTGELFF. This rearrangement joins TRBV20-1 to TRBJ2-2; 7 nucleotides match TRBD2. V was pared by 3 bases and J by 5 bases, with 3 bases of the junction left unmatched. This CDR3 has 13 residues. Germline-derived CDR1 and CDR2 are DFQATT and SNEGSKA (reference sequence).

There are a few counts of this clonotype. The CDR3 DNA reads as TGTGCCAGCAGTTCCCCTAGCCGGCCACCTTTTGTGGAGCAGTTCTTC. Translated: CASSSPSRPPFVEQFF. The gene calls are TRBV27 and TRBJ2-1, with a weak D call TRBD2 (5 bases). The CDR3 loop spans 16 amino acids. The germline V gene has CDR1 MNHEY and CDR2 SMNVEV (reference sequence). Trimming took 4 bases from V and 10 from J, leaving 23 bases between them.

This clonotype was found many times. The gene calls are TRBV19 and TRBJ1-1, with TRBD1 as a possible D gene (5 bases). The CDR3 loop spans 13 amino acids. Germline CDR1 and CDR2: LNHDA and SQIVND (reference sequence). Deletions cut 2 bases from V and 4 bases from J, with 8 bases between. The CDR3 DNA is TGTGCCAGTAGTATATCAGGGCGCACTGAAGCTTTCTTT. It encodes CASSISGRTEAFF.

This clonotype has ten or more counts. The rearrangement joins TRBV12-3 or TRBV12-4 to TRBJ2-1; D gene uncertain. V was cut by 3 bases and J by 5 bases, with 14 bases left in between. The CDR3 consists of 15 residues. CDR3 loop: CASSFVLESHNEQFF. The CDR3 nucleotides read TGTGCCAGCAGTTTTGTCCTAGAAAGTCACAATGAGCAGTTCTTC.

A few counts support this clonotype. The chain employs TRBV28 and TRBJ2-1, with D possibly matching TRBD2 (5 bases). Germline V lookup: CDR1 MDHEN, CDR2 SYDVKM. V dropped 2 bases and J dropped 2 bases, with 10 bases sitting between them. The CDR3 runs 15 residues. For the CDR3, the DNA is TGTGCCAGCAGTTTAGAGGGTTTTACCTACAATGAGCAGTTCTTC. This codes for CASSLEGFTYNEQFF.

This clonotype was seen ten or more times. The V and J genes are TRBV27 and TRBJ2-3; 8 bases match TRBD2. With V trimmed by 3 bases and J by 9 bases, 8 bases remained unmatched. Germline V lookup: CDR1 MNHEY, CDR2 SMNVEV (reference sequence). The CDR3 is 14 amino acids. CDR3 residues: CASSFGVAGRTQYF. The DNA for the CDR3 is TGTGCCAGCAGTTTTGGGGTAGCGGGACGCACGCAGTATTTT.

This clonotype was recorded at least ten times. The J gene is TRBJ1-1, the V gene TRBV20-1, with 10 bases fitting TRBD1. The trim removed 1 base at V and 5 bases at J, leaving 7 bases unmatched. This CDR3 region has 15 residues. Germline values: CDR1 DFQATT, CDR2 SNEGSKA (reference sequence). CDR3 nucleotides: TGCAGTGCTAGAGGGGCGGACAGGGGGATAACTGAAGCTTTCTTT. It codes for CSARGADRGITEAFF.

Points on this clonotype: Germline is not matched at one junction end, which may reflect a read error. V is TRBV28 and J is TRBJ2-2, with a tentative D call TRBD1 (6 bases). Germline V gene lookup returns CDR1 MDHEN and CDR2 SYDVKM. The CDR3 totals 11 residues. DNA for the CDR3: TGTGCCGGCAGGGGACGCGGGGAGCTGTTTTTT. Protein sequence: CAGRGRGELFF.

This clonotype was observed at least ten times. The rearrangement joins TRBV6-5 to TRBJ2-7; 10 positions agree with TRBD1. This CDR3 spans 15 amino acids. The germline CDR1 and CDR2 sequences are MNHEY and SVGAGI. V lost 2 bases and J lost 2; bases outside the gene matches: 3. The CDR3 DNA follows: TGTGCCAGCAGTTACCCGGGACAGGGGACCTACGAGCAGTACTTC. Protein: CASSYPGQGTYEQYF.

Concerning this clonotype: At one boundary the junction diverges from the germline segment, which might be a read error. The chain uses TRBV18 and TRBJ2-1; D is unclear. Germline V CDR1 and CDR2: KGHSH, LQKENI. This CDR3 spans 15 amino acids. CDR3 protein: CASSHLGGGYNGQFF. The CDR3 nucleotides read TGTGCCAGCTCACACCTAGGTGGCGGCTACAATGGGCAGTTCTTC.

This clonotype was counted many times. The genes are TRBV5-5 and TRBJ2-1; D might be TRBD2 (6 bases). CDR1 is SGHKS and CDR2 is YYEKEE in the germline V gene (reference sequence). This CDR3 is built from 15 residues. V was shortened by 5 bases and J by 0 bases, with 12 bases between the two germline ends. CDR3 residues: CASRRDGSSYNEQFF. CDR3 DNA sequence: TGTGCCAGCAGGCGGGACGGAAGCTCCTACAATGAGCAGTTCTTC.

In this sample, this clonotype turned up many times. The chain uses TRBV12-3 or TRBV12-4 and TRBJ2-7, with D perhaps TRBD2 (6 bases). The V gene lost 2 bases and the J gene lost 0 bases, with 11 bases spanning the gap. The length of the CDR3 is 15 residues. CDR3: CASSLFRGSSYEQYF. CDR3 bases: TGTGCCAGCAGTTTATTTCGGGGGAGCTCCTACGAGCAGTACTTC.

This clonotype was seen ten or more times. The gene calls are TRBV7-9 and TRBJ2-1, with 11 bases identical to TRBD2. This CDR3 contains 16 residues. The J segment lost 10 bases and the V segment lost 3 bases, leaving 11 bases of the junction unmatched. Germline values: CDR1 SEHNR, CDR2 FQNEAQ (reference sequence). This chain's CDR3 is CASSFRAGTSGGEQFF. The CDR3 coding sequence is TGTGCCAGCAGCTTTCGGGCCGGGACTAGCGGCGGGGAGCAGTTCTTC.

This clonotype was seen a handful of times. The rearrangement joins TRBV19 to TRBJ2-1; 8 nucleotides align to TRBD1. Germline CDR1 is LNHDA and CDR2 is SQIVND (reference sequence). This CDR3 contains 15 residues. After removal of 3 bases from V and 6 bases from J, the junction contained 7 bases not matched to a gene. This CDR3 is CASSIGQGWFNEQFF. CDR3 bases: TGTGCCAGTAGTATTGGACAGGGCTGGTTCAATGAGCAGTTCTTC.

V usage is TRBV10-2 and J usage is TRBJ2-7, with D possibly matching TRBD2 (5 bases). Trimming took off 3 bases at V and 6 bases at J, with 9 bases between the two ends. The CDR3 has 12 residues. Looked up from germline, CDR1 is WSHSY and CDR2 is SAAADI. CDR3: CASSDMLAEQYF. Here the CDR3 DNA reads TGCGCCAGCAGTGATATGCTAGCCGAGCAGTACTTC.

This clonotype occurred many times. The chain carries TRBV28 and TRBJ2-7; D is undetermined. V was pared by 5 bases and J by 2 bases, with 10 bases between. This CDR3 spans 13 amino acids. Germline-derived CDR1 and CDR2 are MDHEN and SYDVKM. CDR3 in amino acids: CASSPRHTYEQYF. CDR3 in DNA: TGTGCCAGCAGTCCCAGACACACCTACGAGCAGTACTTC.